This T cell receptor beta chain derives from a study of blood T cell repertoires in COVID-19. Study summary: Sources were T cells, B-cell-depleted T cells, or PBMCs; the material itself was cDNA or gDNA.

Study processing details: Nucleated cell number was recorded as an estimate derived from reference gene primer amplification. Sequenced by immunoSEQ multiplex PCR; TCRdb stores in-frame clones only, minus some. Clone size and V and J calls were adopted from that table, with D and trimming inferred from the DNA. The sample carries approximately 180,000 clones, roughly 87% recorded once. Germline V lookup: CDR1 MNHEY, CDR2 SMNVEV (reference sequence). This CDR3 region has 13 residues. V dropped 4 bases and J dropped 2 bases, with 6 bases sitting between them. Clinical histories supplied by participants themselves formed the basis of cohort assignment.

What was sequenced was PBMCs or T cells enriched from blood (not recorded which). This rearrangement joins TRBV27 to TRBJ1-5; D is possibly TRBD1 (6 bases). The TCR originated in a human donor with acute COVID-19. The donor label of this sample is uncertain. CDR3 in DNA: TGTGCCAGCAGTTACAGGGGCAATCAGCCCCAGCATTTT. Its translation is CASSYRGNQPQHF.